Listed here is a single T cell receptor (beta chain). The germline V gene encodes CDR1 LNHDA and CDR2 SQIVND (reference sequence). V lost 6 bases and J 2 bases, leaving 14 bases between the germline ends. CDR3 length equals 14 residues. Clones were read by immunoSEQ multiplex PCR, and TCRdb kept only the in-frame ones, dropping some. The repertoire consists of tens of thousands of clones, with just over 85% occurring once and the leading ten covering over 4%. These data come from a study of OX40 agonist ivuxolimab in advanced cancers. The starting material was CD4+ or CD8+ T cells sorted from blood, obtained in a trial of the OX40 agonist ivuxolimab. V is TRBV19 and J is TRBJ2-7; tentatively, D is TRBD1 or TRBD2 (5 bases each). The TCR originated in an adult with an advanced solid tumor such as melanoma, head and neck, liver or kidney cancer. CDR3 amino acids: CASRPRGRPYEQYF. As DNA, the CDR3 is TGTGCCAGTAGACCGAGGGGTAGGCCCTACGAGCAGTACTTC.